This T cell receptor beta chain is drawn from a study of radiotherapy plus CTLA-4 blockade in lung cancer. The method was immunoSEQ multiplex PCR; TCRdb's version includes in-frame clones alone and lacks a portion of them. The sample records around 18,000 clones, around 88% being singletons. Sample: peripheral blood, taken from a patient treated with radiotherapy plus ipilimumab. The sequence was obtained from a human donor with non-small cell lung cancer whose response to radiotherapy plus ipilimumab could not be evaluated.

The CDR3 here is CASSLVLAVQETQYF. CDR3 nucleotide sequence: TGCGCCAGCAGCTTGGTATTGGCAGTCCAAGAGACCCAGTACTTC. The chain recombines TRBV5-1 with TRBJ2-5; the D is unclear. V lost 0 bases, J lost 1 base, and 10 bases lay in between. This CDR3 comprises 15 residues. The V gene's germline CDR1 is SGHRS and CDR2 YFSETQ.